These T cell receptor beta chains were read from a single sample in a study of spatial heterogeneity in lung cancer. MiXCR was run by TCRdb on the 5' RACE reads, yielding one entry per CDR3 protein. The sample lists approximately 92,000 distinct CDR3 sequences; about an eighth were seen once. The sample was PBMCs, taken at surgery. The receptors come from a male donor with early-stage non-small cell lung cancer. CDR3s include the opening cysteine and the closing phenylalanine or tryptophan. The D gene is left open where the match is weak. Size is stated for part of the rows, as once, few or many counts, or as a class when the clone is expanded.

V	D	size	J	DNA	CDR3
TRBV5-1	TRBD1	many	TRBJ2-4	TGCGCCAGCAGCTCTTGGACAGGGTCAGCCAAAAACATTCAGTACTTC	CASSSWTGSAKNIQYF
TRBV15	NA	few	TRBJ1-1	TGTGCCACCAGCAGGGATGCCACCGGGACGACGAACACTGAAGCTTTCTTT	CATSRDATGTTNTEAFF
TRBV28	NA	few	TRBJ2-5	TGTGCCAGCAGTTCCGCGACAGGTTTTAAAGAGACCCAGTACTTC	CASSSATGFKETQYF
TRBV27	NA	NA	TRBJ2-7	TGTGCCAGCAGTTCCCGGACGGAAGGGCAGTACTTC	CASSSRTEGQYF
TRBV12-3/TRBV12-4	TRBD1	NA	TRBJ2-2	TGTGCCAGCAGTTGGCAGGGGGCCGGGGAGCTGTTTTTT	CASSWQGAGELFF
TRBV20-1	NA	few	TRBJ2-3	TGCAGTGCTAGAGTGCAGCACAAGGCAGATACGCAGTATTTT	CSARVQHKADTQYF
TRBV9	TRBD1	few	TRBJ1-5	TGTGCCAGCAGCGTAGGGGACAGGGGAAGGCAGCCCCAGCATTTT	CASSVGDRGRQPQHF
TRBV9	NA	many	TRBJ2-5	TGTGCCAGCAGCGTAGGCCTGCGAGAGACCCAGTACTTC	CASSVGLRETQYF
TRBV28	NA	many	TRBJ2-7	TGTGCCAGCAGTTTTTGGGTTCGGGGGCAGGACGAGCAGTACTTC	CASSFWVRGQDEQYF
TRBV28	NA	NA	TRBJ2-5	TGTGCCAGCAGCTCAGGGGTGCGGGAGACCCAGTACTTC	CASSSGVRETQYF
TRBV7-2	NA	NA	TRBJ2-7	TGTGCCAGCAGCTTAGTTTGGGGAGTTCGCGACGAGCAGTACTTC	CASSLVWGVRDEQYF
TRBV5-1	NA	many	TRBJ2-5	TGCGCCAGCACCAGAGGGGAGCAAGAGACCCAGTACTTC	CASTRGEQETQYF
TRBV28	TRBD1	many	TRBJ2-2	TGTGCCAGCACTCAAGTAGCTCAGGGGGCCGGGGAGCTGTTTTTT	CASTQVAQGAGELFF
TRBV29-1	NA	few	TRBJ2-7	TGCAGCGTTGCAGGGGCGGCTGGGGGGGGGTACGAGCAGTACTTC	CSVAGAAGGGYEQYF
TRBV20-1	TRBD2	NA	TRBJ2-7	TGCAGTGCTAACAGACTAGCGCCTCCCTACGAGCAGTACTTC	CSANRLAPPYEQYF
TRBV7-6	NA	few	TRBJ2-5	TGTGCCAGCAGCTCGACGACAGGGGAGGGGCAAGAGACCCAGTACTTC	CASSSTTGEGQETQYF
TRBV5-1	NA	NA	TRBJ2-3	TGCGCCAGCAGCCTGCCGACAGCTGAAAGCACAGATACGCAGTATTTT	CASSLPTAESTDTQYF
TRBV21-1	NA	many	TRBJ2-5	TGTGCCAGCCGCGGGCAAGAGACCCAGTACTTC	CASRGQETQYF
TRBV6-6	TRBD1	few	TRBJ2-1	TGTGCCAGCAGTTCTGCAAGGAACAGGGGAAGGGGCAATGAGCAGTTCTTC	CASSSARNRGRGNEQFF
TRBV12-3/TRBV12-4	TRBD2	NA	TRBJ2-7	TGTGCCAGCAGTCCCCTAATGTCGGGGGGCGAGCAGTACTTC	CASSPLMSGGEQYF
TRBV6-2/TRBV6-3	NA	few	TRBJ1-1	TGTGCCAGCAGTCCGCGTGGGACCAGGACAGTTACCATAGTGAACACTGAAGCTTTCTTT	CASSPRGTRTVTIVNTEAFF
TRBV27	NA	many	TRBJ2-4	TGTGCCAGCAGTTTTTTTAGGGGAAACATTCAGTACTTC	CASSFFRGNIQYF
TRBV6-1	NA	few	TRBJ1-1	TGTGCCAGCACCGAAGGGGGTTTTGAAGCTTTCTTT	CASTEGGFEAFF
TRBV11-2	TRBD1	few	TRBJ1-4	TGTGCCAGCAGCCGCACCGGGACAGGGACGACTGAAAAACTGTTTTTT	CASSRTGTGTTEKLFF
TRBV20-1	NA	few	TRBJ1-2	TGCAGTGCCCCGACAGAGAACTATGGCTACACCTTC	CSAPTENYGYTF
TRBV7-9	TRBD1	NA	TRBJ1-5	TGTGCCAGCAGCCCCGGACAGGTTCCGTATAATAGCAATCAGCCCCAGCATTTT	CASSPGQVPYNSNQPQHF
TRBV5-1	TRBD1	few	TRBJ2-7	TGCGCCAGCAGCTTGGATGGGGCAGGGGGCTACGAGCAGTACTTC	CASSLDGAGGYEQYF
TRBV5-1	NA	many	TRBJ1-4	TGCGCCAGCAGGACAGTGCCGAATGAAAAACTGTTTTTT	CASRTVPNEKLFF
TRBV12-3/TRBV12-4	TRBD1	many	TRBJ2-7	TGTGCCAGCAGTCTTTTAGGACAGGGGCGAAACGAGCAGTACTTC	CASSLLGQGRNEQYF
TRBV6-2/TRBV6-3	NA	many	TRBJ2-3	TGTGCCAGCAGTTTCAGTGCGGATACGCAGTATTTT	CASSFSADTQYF
TRBV2	NA	NA	TRBJ2-4	TGTGCCAGCAGTGTTCAAAACATTCAGTACTTC	CASSVQNIQYF
TRBV5-8	NA	many	TRBJ2-1	TGTGCCAGCAGCTTTGGAGGGACCTACAATGAGCAGTTCTTC	CASSFGGTYNEQFF
TRBV5-5	NA	NA	TRBJ1-1	TGTGCCAGCAGCCCGGCCGCAAACACTGAAGCTTTCTTT	CASSPAANTEAFF
TRBV30	TRBD1	few	TRBJ1-5	TGTGCCTGGGGACAGGGCGACAATCAGCCCCAGCATTTT	CAWGQGDNQPQHF
TRBV29-1	NA	few	TRBJ2-7	TGCAGCGTAGTTGCGTTCCCACCCAGGGCCACTACCTACGAGCAGTACTTC	CSVVAFPPRATTYEQYF
TRBV29-1	NA	few	TRBJ1-3	TGCAGCGTTGACACCACAGGCTCTGGAAACACCATATATTTT	CSVDTTGSGNTIYF
TRBV7-2	NA	few	TRBJ2-5	TGTGCCAGCAGCCCGACTATTAGCGGCTCTCAAGAGACCCAGTACTTC	CASSPTISGSQETQYF
TRBV6-5	NA	many	TRBJ1-1	TGTGCCAGCAGTCGGGGAGTGGGCACTGAAGCTTTCTTT	CASSRGVGTEAFF
TRBV24-1	TRBD1	NA	TRBJ2-5	TGTGCCACCAGTAACCCCGGACAGGGGGCAGCGGAGACCCAGTACTTC	CATSNPGQGAAETQYF
TRBV20-1	NA	NA	TRBJ2-1	TGCAGTGCTCTCCTGGGCGGCCATAGCTCCTACAATGAGCAGTTCTTC	CSALLGGHSSYNEQFF
TRBV24-1	NA	few	TRBJ1-2	TGTGCCACCAGTGATTTGCGGGCGAGAGGAATCTATGGCTACACCTTC	CATSDLRARGIYGYTF
TRBV7-6	NA	many	TRBJ2-5	TGTGCCAGCAGCTCCCAGGGTACGCTCCAAGAGACCCAGTACTTC	CASSSQGTLQETQYF
TRBV29-1	TRBD1	few	TRBJ1-6	TGCAGCGTACAGACAGGGAACGATTCACCCCTCCACTTT	CSVQTGNDSPLHF
TRBV7-2	NA	many	TRBJ2-1	TGTGCCAGCAGCCGTTCGGCAGGGCCCAATGAGCAGTTCTTC	CASSRSAGPNEQFF
TRBV29-1	TRBD1	NA	TRBJ1-5	TGCAGCGTTGCGCAGGGGGGCAATCAGCCCCAGCATTTT	CSVAQGGNQPQHF
TRBV7-2	NA	few	TRBJ2-5	TGTGCCAGCAGCTTAGTTGTCAATAAGGAGACCCAGTACTTC	CASSLVVNKETQYF
TRBV20-1	TRBD1	NA	TRBJ1-1	TGCAGTGCGAGAGCAGGGGGCTATACTGAAGCTTTCTTT	CSARAGGYTEAFF
TRBV5-4	TRBD2	many	TRBJ2-3	TGTGCCAGCAGCGGGGAGGGAGGGCCTGCAGATACGCAGTATTTT	CASSGEGGPADTQYF
TRBV24-1	NA	many	TRBJ1-5	TGTGCCACCAGTGATTCAACACAGCAGCACCAGCATTTT	CATSDSTQQHQHF
TRBV27	TRBD1	many	TRBJ2-7	TGTGCCAGCAGTTTTGGGGACAGCTCCTACGAGCAGTACTTC	CASSFGDSSYEQYF
TRBV10-3	NA	NA	TRBJ2-2	TGTGCCATCACCAAGGACACCACCGGGGAGCTGTTTTTT	CAITKDTTGELFF
TRBV12-3/TRBV12-4	NA	few	TRBJ2-1	TGTGCCAGCAGCCAGGCAGTAGAGGGTGAGCAGTTCTTC	CASSQAVEGEQFF
TRBV30	NA	NA	TRBJ2-1	TGTGCCTGGAGTAGGGGAACCTACAATGAGCAGTTCTTC	CAWSRGTYNEQFF
TRBV6-2/TRBV6-3	NA	few	TRBJ1-5	TGTGCCAGCAGTCCCGTTCGGGGGCAGCCCCAGCATTTT	CASSPVRGQPQHF